This TCR beta chain originates from a study of cytomegalovirus exposure and HLA in healthy donors. General study results and limits: TCR clusters originating in the first cohort tended to co-occur in the 120 validation repertoires, according to a later analysis. Rare TCR sequences dominated, though some public TCRs recurred in many donors. Roughly 170 TCR beta chains were listed as cytomegalovirus-associated.

Regarding this clone: Its antigen is not known.

The method was immunoSEQ multiplex PCR; TCRdb's version includes in-frame clones alone and lacks a portion of them. The sample lists about 150,000 clones; around 83% were seen once. The germline V and J ends were trimmed by 5 bases and 4 bases, with 12 bases remaining between them. The CDR3 covers 14 residues. CDR1 and CDR2 (germline): MGHRA, YSYEKL. The TCR sequence derives from a human donor in good health. This rearrangement joins TRBV4-1 to TRBJ2-1; TRBD2 is a possible D gene (6 bases). Sequencing was carried out using PBMCs. This chain's CDR3 is CASSGGSKYNEQFF. CDR3 nucleotide sequence: TGCGCCAGCAGCGGGGGGTCAAAGTACAATGAGCAGTTCTTC.